The 11 T cell receptor beta chains in this list originate from one sample, sequenced in a study of human T cells and chemical hapten exposure. Time point: patch test 1, 2 weeks after DPC sensitization. Specified treatment: therapeutic diphenylcyclopropenone sensitization with weekly scalp DPC. MiXCR, applied by TCRdb to the RACE reads, yields one record per CDR3 protein. The sample consists of approximately 340,000 distinct CDR3 sequences, roughly 6.9% of them appearing once. The specimen was whole blood, collected in connection with sensitization to the hapten diphenylcyclopropenone (DPC). Receptor source: a young woman with alopecia areata. Some clones in this sample may be carry-over from other donors' samples.

Only a few counts were recorded for this clonotype. This chain links TRBV27 with TRBJ2-6; D is unclear. V was pared by 1 base and J by 0 bases, with 4 bases between. This CDR3 comprises 15 residues. Germline V gene data show CDR1 as MNHEY and CDR2 as SMNVEV (reference sequence). The CDR3 nucleotides are TGTGCCAGCAGTTTATGGGGCTCTGGGGCCAACGTCCTGACTTTC. This sequence encodes CASSLWGSGANVLTF.

This clonotype was observed many times. The chain couples TRBV5-1 to TRBJ2-7, with a weak D call TRBD2 (5 bases). This CDR3 region has 13 residues. Per germline, CDR1 SGHRS and CDR2 YFSETQ. Trimming removed 4 bases at V and 1 base at J, with 9 bases between. The CDR3 region is CASSTGLSYEQYF. CDR3 DNA sequence: TGCGCCAGCAGCACCGGACTGTCCTACGAGCAGTACTTC.

This clonotype was observed many times. J is TRBJ2-7 and V is TRBV12-3 or TRBV12-4, with D hard to call. The CDR3 spans 12 residues. The V end was cut by 4 bases, the J end by 1 base, with 5 bases between. CDR3 region: CASSWGSYEQYF. The CDR3 DNA is TGTGCCAGCAGTTGGGGTTCCTACGAGCAGTACTTC.

This clonotype was recorded at least ten times. This chain links TRBV7-3 with TRBJ1-1; 7 bases match TRBD1. Germline-derived CDR1 and CDR2 are SGHTA and FQGTGA. CDR3 size: 13 residues. The ends lost 8 bases at V and 1 base at J; junction bases unmatched: 4. CDR3: CASGGQQNTEAFF. CDR3 nucleotide sequence: TGTGCCAGCGGGGGACAGCAGAACACTGAAGCTTTCTTT.

This clonotype was seen a few times. A much larger clone sits a single nucleotide away, making a read error possible. V and J are TRBV7-8 and TRBJ2-7; D is perhaps TRBD1 or TRBD2 (5 bases each). The CDR3 has 12 residues. Germline CDR1 and CDR2: SGHVS and FQNEAQ. V was shortened by 5 bases and J by 3 bases, with 8 bases between the two germline ends. CDR3 loop: CASSRDGYEQYF. The DNA of the CDR3 is TGTGCCAGCAGCCGGGACGGCTACGAGCAGTACTTC.

In its sample, this clonotype was seen a few times. V and J are TRBV10-2 and TRBJ1-2, with 8 bases that match TRBD1. Germline loops: CDR1 WSHSY, CDR2 SAAADI. The CDR3 runs 14 residues. V shed 0 bases and J 5 bases; nucleotides not matched to a gene: 2. Here the CDR3 reads CASSESDRGYGYTF. The CDR3 DNA is TGCGCCAGCAGTGAGTCAGACAGGGGTTATGGCTACACCTTC.

The chain recombines TRBV2 with TRBJ1-1; tentative D call: TRBD1 (6 bases). Germline values: CDR1 SNHLY, CDR2 FYNNEI. The CDR3 length is 14 residues. Trimming took off 6 bases at V and 0 bases at J, with 11 bases between the two ends. This CDR3 reads CASSRQVMNTEAFF. The CDR3 DNA follows: TGTGCCAGCAGCCGACAGGTCATGAACACTGAAGCTTTCTTT.

This clonotype has a count of ten or more. The CDR3 is CASSFGAWVREDGYTF. CDR3 sequence (DNA): TGTGCCAGCAGTTTCGGGGCCTGGGTGCGTGAGGATGGCTACACCTTC. The V call is TRBV12-3 or TRBV12-4, the J call TRBJ1-2, with a possible D match to TRBD1 (5 bases). V lost 3 bases and J lost 6, with 20 bases in between. This CDR3 spans 16 amino acids.

This clonotype was counted a few times. The genes are TRBV6-5 and TRBJ2-2; no definite D call. This CDR3 region has 13 residues. V was clipped by 5 bases and J by 6 bases, with 10 bases between them. Germline V CDR1 and CDR2: MNHEY, SVGAGI. CDR3 loop: CASSPYEAGELFF. The DNA of the CDR3 is TGTGCCAGCAGTCCCTATGAGGCCGGGGAGCTGTTTTTT.

This clonotype appeared many times. This chain connects TRBV12-3 or TRBV12-4 to TRBJ2-7, with D unclear. V was cut by 5 bases and J by 4 bases, with 9 bases left in between. The CDR3 extends over 12 amino acids. DNA for the CDR3: TGTGCCAGCAGTGCCGCTGGATACGAGCAGTACTTC. It is translated as CASSAAGYEQYF.

This clonotype was recorded at least ten times. The gene calls are TRBV4-1 and TRBJ2-3, with 7 positions matching TRBD2. Trimming cost V 4 bases and J 7 bases; bases outside gene matches: 5. Germline CDR1 and CDR2: MGHRA and YSYEKL. The CDR3 is 13 residues long. The CDR3 protein is CASSPQRGYTQYF. The CDR3, as DNA: TGCGCCAGCAGCCCACAGCGGGGCTATACGCAGTATTTT.